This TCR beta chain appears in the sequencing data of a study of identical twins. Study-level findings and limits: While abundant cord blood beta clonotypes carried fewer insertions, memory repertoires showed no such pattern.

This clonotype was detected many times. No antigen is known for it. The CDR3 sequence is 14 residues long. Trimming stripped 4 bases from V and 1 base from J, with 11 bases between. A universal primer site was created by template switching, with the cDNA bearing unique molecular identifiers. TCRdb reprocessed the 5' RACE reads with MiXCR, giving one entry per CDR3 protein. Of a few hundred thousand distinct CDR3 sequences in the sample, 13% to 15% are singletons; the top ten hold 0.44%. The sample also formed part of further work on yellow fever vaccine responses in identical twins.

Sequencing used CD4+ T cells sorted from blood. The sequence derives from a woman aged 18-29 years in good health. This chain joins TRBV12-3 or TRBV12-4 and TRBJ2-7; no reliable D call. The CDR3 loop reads CASSSQDGSYEQYF. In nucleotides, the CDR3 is TGTGCCAGCAGTTCCCAGGACGGGTCCTACGAGCAGTACTTC.